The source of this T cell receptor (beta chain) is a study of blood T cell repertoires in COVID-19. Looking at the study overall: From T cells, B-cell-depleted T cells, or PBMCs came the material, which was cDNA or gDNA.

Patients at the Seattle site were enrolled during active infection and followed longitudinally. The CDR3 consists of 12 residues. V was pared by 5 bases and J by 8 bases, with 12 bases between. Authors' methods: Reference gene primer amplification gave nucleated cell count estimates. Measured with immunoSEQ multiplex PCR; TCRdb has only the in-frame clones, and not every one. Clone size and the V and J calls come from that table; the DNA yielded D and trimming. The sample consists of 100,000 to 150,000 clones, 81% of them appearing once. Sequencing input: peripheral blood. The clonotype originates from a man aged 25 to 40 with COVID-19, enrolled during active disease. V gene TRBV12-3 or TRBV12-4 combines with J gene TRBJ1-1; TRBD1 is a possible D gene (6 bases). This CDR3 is CASSPGHHEAFF. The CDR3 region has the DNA TGTGCCAGCAGTCCGGGACACCACGAAGCTTTCTTT.